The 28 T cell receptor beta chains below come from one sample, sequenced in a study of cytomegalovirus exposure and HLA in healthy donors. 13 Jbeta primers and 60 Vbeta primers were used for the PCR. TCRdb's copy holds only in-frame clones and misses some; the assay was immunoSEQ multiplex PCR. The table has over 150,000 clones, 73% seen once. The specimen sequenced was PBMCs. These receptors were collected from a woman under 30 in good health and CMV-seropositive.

CDR3 amino acids: CATSRDVGTGGNTQYF. The CDR3 region has the DNA TGTGCCACCAGCAGAGATGTGGGGACGGGAGGGAATACGCAGTATTTT. The chain joins TRBV15 to TRBJ2-3, with 8 bases fitting TRBD2. Losses at the gene ends were 0 bases for V and 7 bases for J; bases not matched to a gene: 9. The CDR3 has 16 residues. Germline CDR1 and CDR2: LNHNV and YYDKDF (reference sequence).

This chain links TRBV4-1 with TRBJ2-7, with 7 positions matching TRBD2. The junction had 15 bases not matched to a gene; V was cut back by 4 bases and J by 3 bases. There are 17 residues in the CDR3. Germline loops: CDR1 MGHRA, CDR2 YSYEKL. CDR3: CASSLTLVSGAFYEQYF. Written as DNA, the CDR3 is TGCGCCAGCAGCCTTACCCTGGTCAGCGGGGCCTTCTACGAGCAGTACTTC.

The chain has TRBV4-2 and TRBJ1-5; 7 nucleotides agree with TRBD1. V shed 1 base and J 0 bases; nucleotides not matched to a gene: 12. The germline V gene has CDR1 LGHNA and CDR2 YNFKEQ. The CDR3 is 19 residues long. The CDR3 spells CASSQGRDRMGYSNQPQHF. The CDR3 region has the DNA TGTGCCAGCAGCCAAGGGAGGGACAGAATGGGGTATAGCAATCAGCCCCAGCATTTT.

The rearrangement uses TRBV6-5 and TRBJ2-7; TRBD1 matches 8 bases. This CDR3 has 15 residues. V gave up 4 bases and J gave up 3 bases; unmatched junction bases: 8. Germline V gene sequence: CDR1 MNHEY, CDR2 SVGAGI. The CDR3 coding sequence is TGTGCCAGCAGTTCCATGGACAGGGTGGGCTACGAGCAGTACTTC. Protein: CASSSMDRVGYEQYF.

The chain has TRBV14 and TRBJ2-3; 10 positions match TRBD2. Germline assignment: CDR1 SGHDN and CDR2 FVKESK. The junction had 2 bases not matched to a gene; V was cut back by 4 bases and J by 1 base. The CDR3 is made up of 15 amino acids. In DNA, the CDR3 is TGTGCCAGCAGCCTTGGACTAGCGGGCACAGATACGCAGTATTTT. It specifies CASSLGLAGTDTQYF.

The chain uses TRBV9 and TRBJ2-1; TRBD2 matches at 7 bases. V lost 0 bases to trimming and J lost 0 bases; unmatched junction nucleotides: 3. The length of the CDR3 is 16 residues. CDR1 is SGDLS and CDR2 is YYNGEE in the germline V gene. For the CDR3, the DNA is TGTGCCAGCAGCGTAGGGGGGGGTAGCTCCTACAATGAGCAGTTCTTC. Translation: CASSVGGGSSYNEQFF.

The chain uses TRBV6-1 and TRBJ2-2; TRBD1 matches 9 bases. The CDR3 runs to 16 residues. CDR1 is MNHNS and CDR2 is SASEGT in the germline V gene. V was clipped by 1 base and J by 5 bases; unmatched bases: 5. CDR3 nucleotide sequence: TGTGCCAGCAGTGAAGTAGGAGACAGGGGGACCGGGGAGCTGTTTTTT. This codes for CASSEVGDRGTGELFF.

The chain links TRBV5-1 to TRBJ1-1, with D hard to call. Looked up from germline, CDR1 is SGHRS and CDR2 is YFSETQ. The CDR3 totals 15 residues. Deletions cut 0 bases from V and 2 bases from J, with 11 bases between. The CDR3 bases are TGCGCCAGCAGCTTGGGAGTAGTCTCTAACACTGAAGCTTTCTTT. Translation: CASSLGVVSNTEAFF. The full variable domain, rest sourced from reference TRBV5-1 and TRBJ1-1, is KAGVTQTPRYLIKTRGQQVTLSCSPISGHRSVSWYQQTPGQGLQFLFEYFSETQRNKGNFPGRFSGRQFSNSRSEMNVSTLELGDSALYLCASSLGVVSNTEAFFGQGTRLTVV.

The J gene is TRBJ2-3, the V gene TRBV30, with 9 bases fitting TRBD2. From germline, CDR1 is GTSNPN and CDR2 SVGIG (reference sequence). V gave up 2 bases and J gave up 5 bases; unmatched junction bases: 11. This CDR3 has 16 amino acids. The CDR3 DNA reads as TGTGCCTGGAGTCCCCCCAGGACTAGCGTTGTAGATACGCAGTATTTT. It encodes CAWSPPRTSVVDTQYF.

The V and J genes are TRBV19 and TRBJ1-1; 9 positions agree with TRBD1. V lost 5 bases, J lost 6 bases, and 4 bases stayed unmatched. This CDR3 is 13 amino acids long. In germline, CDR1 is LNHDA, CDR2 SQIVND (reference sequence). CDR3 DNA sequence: TGTGCCAGTAGTGCCCGGACAGGGGCTGAAGCTTTCTTT. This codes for CASSARTGAEAFF. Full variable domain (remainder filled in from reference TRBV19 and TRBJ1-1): DGGITQSPKYLFRKEGQNVTLSCEQNLNHDAMYWYRQDPGQGLRLIYYSQIVNDFQKGDIAEGYSVSREKKESFPLTVTSAQKNPTAFYLCASSARTGAEAFFGQGTRLTVV.

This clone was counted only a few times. CDR3 in DNA: TGTGCCTGGAGTGGGGGGCACCGCCCTAGCGAGCAGTACTTC. Residues: CAWSGGHRPSEQYF. The chain carries TRBV30 and TRBJ2-7; D may be TRBD1 (6 bases). Trimming removed 1 base from V and 6 bases from J, with 16 bases in between. The CDR3 has 14 amino acids. Germline values: CDR1 GTSNPN, CDR2 SVGIG (reference sequence). Variable domain in full (rest from reference TRBV30 and TRBJ2-7): SQTIHQWPATLVQPVGSPLSLECTVEGTSNPNLYWYRQAAGRGLQLLFYSVGIGQISSEVPQNLSASRPQDRQFILSSKKLLLSDSGFYLCAWSGGHRPSEQYFGPGTRLTVT.

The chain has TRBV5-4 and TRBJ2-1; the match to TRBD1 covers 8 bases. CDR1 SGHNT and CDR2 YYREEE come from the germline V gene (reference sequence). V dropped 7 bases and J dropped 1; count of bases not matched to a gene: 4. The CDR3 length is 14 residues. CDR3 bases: TGTGCCAGCGGCGGACAGGGATCCTACAATGAGCAGTTCTTC. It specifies CASGGQGSYNEQFF. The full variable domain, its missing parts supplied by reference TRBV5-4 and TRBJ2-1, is ETGVTQSPTHLIKTRGQQVTLRCSSQSGHNTVSWYQQALGQGPQFIFQYYREEENGRGNFPPRFSGLQFPNYSSELNVNALELDDSALYLCASGGQGSYNEQFFGPGTRLTVL.

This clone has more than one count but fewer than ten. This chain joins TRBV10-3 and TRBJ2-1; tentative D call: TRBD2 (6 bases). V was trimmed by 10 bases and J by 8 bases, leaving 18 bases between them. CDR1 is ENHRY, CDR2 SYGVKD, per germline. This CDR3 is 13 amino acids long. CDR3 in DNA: TGTGCCACCCGGGACTCCCTCGGCGATGAGCAGTTCTTC. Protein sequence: CATRDSLGDEQFF.

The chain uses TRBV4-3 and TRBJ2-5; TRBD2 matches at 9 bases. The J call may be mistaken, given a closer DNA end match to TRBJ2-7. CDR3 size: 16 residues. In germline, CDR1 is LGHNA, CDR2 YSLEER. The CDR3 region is CASSQDPRGGVYEQYF. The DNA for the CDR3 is TGCGCCAGCAGCCAAGATCCCCGCGGGGGGGTCTACGAGCAGTACTTC.

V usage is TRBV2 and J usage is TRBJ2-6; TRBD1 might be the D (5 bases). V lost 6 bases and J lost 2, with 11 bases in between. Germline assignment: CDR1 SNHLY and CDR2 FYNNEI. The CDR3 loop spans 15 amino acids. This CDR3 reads CASSDSLAGANVLTF. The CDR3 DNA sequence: TGTGCCAGCAGCGACAGTCTAGCTGGGGCCAACGTCCTGACTTTC.

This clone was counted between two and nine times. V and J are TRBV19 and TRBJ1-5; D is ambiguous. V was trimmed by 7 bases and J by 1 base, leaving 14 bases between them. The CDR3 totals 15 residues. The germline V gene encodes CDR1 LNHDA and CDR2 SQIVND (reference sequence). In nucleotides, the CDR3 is TGTGCCAGTAAACCCTCGGGGTTGAGCAATCAGCCCCAGCATTTT. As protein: CASKPSGLSNQPQHF.

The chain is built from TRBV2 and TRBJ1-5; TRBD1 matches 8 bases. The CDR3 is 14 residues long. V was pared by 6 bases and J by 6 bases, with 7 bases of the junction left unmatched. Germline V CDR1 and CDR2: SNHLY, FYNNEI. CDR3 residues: CASSPTGQGQPQHF. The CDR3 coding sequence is TGTGCCAGCAGCCCGACAGGACAGGGTCAGCCCCAGCATTTT.

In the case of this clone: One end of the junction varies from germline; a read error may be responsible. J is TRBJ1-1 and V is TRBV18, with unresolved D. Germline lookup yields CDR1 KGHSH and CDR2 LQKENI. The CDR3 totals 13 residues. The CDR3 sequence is CASLPNLNTEAFF. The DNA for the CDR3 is TGTGCCAGCTTACCAAACTTGAACACTGAAGCTTTCTTT.

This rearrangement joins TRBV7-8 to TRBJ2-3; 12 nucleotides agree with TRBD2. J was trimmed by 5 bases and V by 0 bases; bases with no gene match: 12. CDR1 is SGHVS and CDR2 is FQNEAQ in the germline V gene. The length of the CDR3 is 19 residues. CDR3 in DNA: TGTGCCAGCAGCTTAGCCCAGACTAGCGGGGGCCCCCGAGGAGATACGCAGTATTTT. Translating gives CASSLAQTSGGPRGDTQYF.

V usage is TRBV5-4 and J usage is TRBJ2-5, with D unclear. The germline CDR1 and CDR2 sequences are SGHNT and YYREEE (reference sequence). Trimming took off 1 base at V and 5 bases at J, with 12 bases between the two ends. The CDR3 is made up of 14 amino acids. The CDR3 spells CASSLRVVGETQYF. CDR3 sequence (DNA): TGTGCCAGCAGCTTGCGCGTAGTCGGGGAGACCCAGTACTTC.

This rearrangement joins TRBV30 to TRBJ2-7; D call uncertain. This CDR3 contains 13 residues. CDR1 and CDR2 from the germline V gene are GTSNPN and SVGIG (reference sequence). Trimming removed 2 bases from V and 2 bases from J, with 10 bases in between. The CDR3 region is CAWSYEYTYEQYF. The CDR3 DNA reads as TGTGCCTGGAGTTACGAATACACCTACGAGCAGTACTTC.

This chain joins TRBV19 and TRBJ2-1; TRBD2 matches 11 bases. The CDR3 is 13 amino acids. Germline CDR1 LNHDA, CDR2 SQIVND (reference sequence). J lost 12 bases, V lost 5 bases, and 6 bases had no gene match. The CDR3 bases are TGTGCCAGTAGTCCTACGGGACTAGCGGTGCAGTTCTTC. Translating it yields CASSPTGLAVQFF. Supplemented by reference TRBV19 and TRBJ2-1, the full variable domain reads DGGITQSPKYLFRKEGQNVTLSCEQNLNHDAMYWYRQDPGQGLRLIYYSQIVNDFQKGDIAEGYSVSREKKESFPLTVTSAQKNPTAFYLCASSPTGLAVQFFGPGTRLTVL.

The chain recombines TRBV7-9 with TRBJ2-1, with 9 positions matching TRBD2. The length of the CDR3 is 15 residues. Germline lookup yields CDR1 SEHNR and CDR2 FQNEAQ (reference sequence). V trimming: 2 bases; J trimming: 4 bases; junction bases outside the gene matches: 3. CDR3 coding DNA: TGTGCCAGCAGCTTATCTAGCGGGATATACAATGAGCAGTTCTTC. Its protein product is CASSLSSGIYNEQFF.

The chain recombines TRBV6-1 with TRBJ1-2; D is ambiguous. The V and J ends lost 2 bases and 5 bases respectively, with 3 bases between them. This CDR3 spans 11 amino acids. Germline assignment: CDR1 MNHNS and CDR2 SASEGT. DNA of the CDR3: TGTGCCAGCAGTGAACAGTATGGCTACACCTTC. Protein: CASSEQYGYTF.

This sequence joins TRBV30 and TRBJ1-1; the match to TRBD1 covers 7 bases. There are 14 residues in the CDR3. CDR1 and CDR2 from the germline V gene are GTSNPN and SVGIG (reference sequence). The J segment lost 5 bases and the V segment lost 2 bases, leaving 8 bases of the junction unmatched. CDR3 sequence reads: CAWSIKGARTEAFF. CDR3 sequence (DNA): TGTGCCTGGAGTATTAAGGGGGCGCGGACTGAAGCTTTCTTT.

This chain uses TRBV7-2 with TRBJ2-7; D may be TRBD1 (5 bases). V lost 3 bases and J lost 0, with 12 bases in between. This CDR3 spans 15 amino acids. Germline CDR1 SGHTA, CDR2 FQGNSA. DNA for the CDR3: TGTGCCAGCAGCTTGACAGTCCTCAGCTCCTACGAGCAGTACTTC. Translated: CASSLTVLSSYEQYF.

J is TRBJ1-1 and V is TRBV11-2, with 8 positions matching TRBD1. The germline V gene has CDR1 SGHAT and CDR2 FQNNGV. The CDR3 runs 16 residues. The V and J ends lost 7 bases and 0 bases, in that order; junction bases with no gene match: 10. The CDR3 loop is CASTEQGGRMNTEAFF. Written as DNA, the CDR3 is TGTGCCAGCACAGAACAGGGGGGTCGTATGAACACTGAAGCTTTCTTT.

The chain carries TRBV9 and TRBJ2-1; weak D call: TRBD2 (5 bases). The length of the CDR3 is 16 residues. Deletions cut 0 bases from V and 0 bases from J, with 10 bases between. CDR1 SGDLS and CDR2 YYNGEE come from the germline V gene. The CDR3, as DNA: TGTGCCAGCAGCGTAGAAGTGGGGAGCTCCTACAATGAGCAGTTCTTC. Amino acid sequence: CASSVEVGSSYNEQFF.